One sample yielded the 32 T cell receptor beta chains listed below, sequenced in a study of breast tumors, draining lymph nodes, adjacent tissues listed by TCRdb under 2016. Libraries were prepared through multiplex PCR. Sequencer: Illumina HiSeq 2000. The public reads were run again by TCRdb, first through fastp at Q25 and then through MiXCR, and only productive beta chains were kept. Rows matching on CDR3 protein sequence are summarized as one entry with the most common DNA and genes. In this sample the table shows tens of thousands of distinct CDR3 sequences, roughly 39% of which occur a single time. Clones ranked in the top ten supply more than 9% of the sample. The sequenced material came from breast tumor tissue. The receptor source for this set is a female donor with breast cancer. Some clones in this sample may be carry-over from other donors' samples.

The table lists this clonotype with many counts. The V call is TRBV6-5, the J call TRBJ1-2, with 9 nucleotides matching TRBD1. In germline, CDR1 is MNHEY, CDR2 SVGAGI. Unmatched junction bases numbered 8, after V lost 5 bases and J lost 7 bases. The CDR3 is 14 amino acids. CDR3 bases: TGTGCCAGCAGTAATGGACAGGGGCGCACTGGCTACACCTTC. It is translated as CASSNGQGRTGYTF.

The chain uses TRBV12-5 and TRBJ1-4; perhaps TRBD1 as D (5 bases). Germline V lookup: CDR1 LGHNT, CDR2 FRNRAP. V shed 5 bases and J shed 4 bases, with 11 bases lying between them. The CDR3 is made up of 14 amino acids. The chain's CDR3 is CASGNDRINEKLFF. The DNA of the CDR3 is TGTGCTAGTGGTAACGACAGAATTAATGAAAAACTGTTTTTT.

The CDR3 DNA follows: TGCAGTGCTAGAAAGCGGGAGGACGAAAAACTGTTTTTT. This encodes CSARKREDEKLFF. The chain is built from TRBV20-1 and TRBJ1-4; D is ambiguous. This CDR3 is 13 amino acids long. V was clipped by 2 bases and J by 8 bases, with 12 bases between them. Germline V gene data show CDR1 as DFQATT and CDR2 as SNEGSKA (reference sequence).

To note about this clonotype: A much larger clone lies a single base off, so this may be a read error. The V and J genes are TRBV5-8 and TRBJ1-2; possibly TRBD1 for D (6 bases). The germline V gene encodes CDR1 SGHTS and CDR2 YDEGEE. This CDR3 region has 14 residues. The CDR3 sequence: CASSLARSAGGYAF. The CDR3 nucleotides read TGTGCCAGCAGCTTGGCCCGATCGGCGGGGGGCTACGCCTTC.

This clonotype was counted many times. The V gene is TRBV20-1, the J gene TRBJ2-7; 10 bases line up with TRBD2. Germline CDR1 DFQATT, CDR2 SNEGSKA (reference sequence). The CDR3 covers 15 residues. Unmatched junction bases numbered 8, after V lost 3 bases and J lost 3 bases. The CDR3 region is CSASTQRGGLYEQYF. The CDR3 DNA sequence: TGCAGTGCTAGCACCCAGCGGGGGGGACTCTACGAGCAGTACTTC.

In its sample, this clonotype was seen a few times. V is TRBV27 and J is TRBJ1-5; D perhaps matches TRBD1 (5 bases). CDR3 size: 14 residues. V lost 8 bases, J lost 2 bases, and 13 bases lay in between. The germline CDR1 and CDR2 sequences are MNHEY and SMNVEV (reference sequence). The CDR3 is CASWGGEGNQPQHF. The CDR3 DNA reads TGTGCCAGCTGGGGAGGGGAAGGCAATCAGCCCCAGCATTTT.

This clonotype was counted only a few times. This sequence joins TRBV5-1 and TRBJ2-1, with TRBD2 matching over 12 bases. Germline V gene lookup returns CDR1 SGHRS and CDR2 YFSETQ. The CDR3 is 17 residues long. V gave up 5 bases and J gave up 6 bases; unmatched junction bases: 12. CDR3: CASSRALAGGSANEQFF. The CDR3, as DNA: TGCGCCAGCAGTCGCGCACTAGCGGGAGGTTCGGCCAATGAGCAGTTCTTC. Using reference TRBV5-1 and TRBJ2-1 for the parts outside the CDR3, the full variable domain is KAGVTQTPRYLIKTRGQQVTLSCSPISGHRSVSWYQQTPGQGLQFLFEYFSETQRNKGNFPGRFSGRQFSNSRSEMNVSTLELGDSALYLCASSRALAGGSANEQFFGPGTRLTVL.

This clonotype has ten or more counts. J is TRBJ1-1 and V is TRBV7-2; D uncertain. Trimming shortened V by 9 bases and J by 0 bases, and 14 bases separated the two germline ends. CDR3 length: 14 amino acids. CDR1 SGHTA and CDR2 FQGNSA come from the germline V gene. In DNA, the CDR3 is TGTGCCAGAACGCAGGTCGGTGTGAACACTGAAGCTTTCTTT. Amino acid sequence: CARTQVGVNTEAFF.

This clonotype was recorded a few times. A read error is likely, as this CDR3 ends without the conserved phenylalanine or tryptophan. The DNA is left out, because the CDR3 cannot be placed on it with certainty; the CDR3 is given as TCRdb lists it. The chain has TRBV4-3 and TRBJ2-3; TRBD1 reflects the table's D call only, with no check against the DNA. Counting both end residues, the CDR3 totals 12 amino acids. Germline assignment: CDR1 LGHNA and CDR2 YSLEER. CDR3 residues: CASTPGRGHSIY.

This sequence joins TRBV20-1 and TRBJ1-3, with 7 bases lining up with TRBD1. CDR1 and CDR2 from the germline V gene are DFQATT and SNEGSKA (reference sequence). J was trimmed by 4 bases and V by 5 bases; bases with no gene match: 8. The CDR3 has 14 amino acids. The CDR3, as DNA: TGCAGTGCTGCCGACAGGGCGGGGGGAAACACCATATATTTT. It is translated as CSAADRAGGNTIYF.

The CDR3 here is CASSYSLRGNTEAFF. Here the CDR3 DNA reads TGTGCCAGCAGTTACTCCCTGAGGGGGAACACTGAAGCTTTCTTT. The J gene is TRBJ1-1, the V gene TRBV6-6; weak D call: TRBD1 (5 bases). Germline V lookup: CDR1 MNHNY, CDR2 SVGAGI (reference sequence). Trimming stripped 0 bases from V and 1 base from J, with 9 bases between. This CDR3 has 15 amino acids.

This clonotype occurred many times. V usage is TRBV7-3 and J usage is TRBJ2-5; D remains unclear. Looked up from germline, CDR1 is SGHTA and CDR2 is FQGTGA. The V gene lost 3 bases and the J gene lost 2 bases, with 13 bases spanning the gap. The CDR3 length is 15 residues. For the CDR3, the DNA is TGTGCCAGCAGCTTGGTTTGGGGTGAACAAGAGACCCAGTACTTC. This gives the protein CASSLVWGEQETQYF.

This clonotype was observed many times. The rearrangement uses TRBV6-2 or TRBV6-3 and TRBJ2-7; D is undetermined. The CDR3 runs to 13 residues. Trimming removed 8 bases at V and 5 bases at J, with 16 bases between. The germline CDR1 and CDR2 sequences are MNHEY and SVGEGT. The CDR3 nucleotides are TGTGCCAGCCGCCCTCCGGGCCAGGACGAGCAGTACTTC. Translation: CASRPPGQDEQYF.

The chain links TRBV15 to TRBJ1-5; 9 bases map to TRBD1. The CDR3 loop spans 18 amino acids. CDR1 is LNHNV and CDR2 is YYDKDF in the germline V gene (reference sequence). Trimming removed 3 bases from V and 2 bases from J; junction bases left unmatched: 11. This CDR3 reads CATSSRDRDWVGNQPQHF. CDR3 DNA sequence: TGTGCCACCAGCAGTCGGGACAGGGATTGGGTTGGCAATCAGCCCCAGCATTTT.

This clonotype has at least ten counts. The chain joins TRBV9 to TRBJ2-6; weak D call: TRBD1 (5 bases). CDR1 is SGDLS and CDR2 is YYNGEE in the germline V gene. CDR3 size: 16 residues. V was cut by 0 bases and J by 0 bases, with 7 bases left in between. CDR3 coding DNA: TGTGCCAGCAGCGTAGGACAGTACTCTGGGGCCAACGTCCTGACTTTC. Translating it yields CASSVGQYSGANVLTF.

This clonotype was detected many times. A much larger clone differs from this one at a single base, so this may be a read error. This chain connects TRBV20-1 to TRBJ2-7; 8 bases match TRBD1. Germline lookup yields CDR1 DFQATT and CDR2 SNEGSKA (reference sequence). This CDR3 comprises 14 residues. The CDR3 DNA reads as TGCAGCATAACGAACCGACAGGGGCGGACCGAGCAGTACTTC. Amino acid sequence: CSITNRQGRTEQYF.

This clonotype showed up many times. The CDR3 region has the DNA TGCAGTGCTCGGATAGCGGGGAAGGATTACAATGAGCAGTTCTTC. This translates into CSARIAGKDYNEQFF. This rearrangement joins TRBV20-1 to TRBJ2-1; 8 bases match TRBD2. The trim removed 5 bases at V and 4 bases at J, leaving 10 bases unmatched. The germline V gene encodes CDR1 DFQATT and CDR2 SNEGSKA (reference sequence). The CDR3 consists of 15 residues.

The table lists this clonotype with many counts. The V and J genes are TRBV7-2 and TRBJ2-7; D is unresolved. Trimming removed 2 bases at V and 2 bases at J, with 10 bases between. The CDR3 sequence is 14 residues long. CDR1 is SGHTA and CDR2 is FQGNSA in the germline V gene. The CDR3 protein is CASSLTGPPYEQYF. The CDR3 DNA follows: TGTGCCAGCAGCTTAACCGGGCCCCCCTACGAGCAGTACTTC. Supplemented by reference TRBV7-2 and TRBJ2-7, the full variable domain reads GAGVSQSPSNKVTEKGKDVELRCDPISGHTALYWYRQSLGQGLEFLIYFQGNSAPDKSGLPSDRFSAERTGGSVSTLTIQRTQQEDSAVYLCASSLTGPPYEQYFGPGTRLTVT.

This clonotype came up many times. CDR3 coding DNA: TGTGCCAGCTCACCACCGACAGGGAATGGCTACACCTTC. Translated, it gives CASSPPTGNGYTF. This chain connects TRBV18 to TRBJ1-2; 7 bases are shared with TRBD1. This CDR3 spans 13 amino acids. Germline V CDR1 and CDR2: KGHSH, LQKENI. V shed 0 bases, J shed 6 bases, and the junction held 1 base outside the gene matches.

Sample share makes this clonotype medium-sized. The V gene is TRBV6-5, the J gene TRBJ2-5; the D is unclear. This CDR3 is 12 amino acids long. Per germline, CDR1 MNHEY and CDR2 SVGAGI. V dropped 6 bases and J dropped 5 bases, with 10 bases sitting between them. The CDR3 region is CASRSTWETQYF. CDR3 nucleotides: TGTGCCAGCAGATCGACATGGGAGACCCAGTACTTC.

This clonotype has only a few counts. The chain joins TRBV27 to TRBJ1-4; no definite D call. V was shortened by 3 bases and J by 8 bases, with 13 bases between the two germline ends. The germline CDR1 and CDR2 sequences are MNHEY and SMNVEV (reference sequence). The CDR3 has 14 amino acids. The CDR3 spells CASSLRAGREKLFF. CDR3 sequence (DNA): TGTGCCAGCAGTTTGAGGGCCGGTAGAGAAAAACTGTTTTTT.

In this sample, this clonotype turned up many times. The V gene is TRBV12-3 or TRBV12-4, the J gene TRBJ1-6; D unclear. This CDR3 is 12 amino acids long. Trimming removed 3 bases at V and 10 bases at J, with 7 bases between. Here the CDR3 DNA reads TGTGCCAGCAGTTTTCTTCGCTCACCCCTCCACTTT. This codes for CASSFLRSPLHF.

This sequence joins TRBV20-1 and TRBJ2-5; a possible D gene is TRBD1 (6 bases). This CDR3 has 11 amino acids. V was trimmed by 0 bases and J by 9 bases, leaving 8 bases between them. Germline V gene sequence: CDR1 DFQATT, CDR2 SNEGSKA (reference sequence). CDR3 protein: CSARDGQPQYF. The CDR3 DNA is TGCAGTGCTAGAGACGGACAGCCCCAGTACTTC.

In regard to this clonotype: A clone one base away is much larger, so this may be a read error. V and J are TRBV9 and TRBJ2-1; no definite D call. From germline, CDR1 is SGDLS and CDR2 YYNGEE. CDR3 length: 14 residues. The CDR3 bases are TGTGCCAGCAGCCCGCTAGAGTCCTACAATGAGCGGTTCTTC. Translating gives CASSPLESYNERFF.

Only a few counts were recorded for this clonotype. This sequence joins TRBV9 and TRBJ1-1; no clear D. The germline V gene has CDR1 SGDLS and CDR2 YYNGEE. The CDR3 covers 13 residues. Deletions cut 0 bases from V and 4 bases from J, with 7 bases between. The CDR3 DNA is TGTGCCAGCAGCGTAGGGAGTGGCACTGAAGCTTTCTTT. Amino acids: CASSVGSGTEAFF. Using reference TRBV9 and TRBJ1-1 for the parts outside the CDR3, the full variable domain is DSGVTQTPKHLITATGQRVTLRCSPRSGDLSVYWYQQSLDQGLQFLIQYYNGEERAKGNILERFSAQQFPDLHSELNLSSLELGDSALYFCASSVGSGTEAFFGQGTRLTVV.

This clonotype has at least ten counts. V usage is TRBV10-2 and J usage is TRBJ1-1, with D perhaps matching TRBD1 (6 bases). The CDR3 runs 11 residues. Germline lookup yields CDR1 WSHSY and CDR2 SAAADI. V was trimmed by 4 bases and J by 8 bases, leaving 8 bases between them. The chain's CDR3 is CASSADREAFF. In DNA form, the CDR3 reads TGCGCCAGCAGTGCGGACAGAGAAGCTTTCTTT.

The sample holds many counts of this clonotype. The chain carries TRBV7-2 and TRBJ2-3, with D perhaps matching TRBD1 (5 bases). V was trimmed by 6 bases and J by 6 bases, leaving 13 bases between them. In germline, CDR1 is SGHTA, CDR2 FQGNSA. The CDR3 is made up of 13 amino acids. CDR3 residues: CASSVNPGDTQYF. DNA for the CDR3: TGTGCCAGCAGTGTAAACCCAGGGGATACGCAGTATTTT.

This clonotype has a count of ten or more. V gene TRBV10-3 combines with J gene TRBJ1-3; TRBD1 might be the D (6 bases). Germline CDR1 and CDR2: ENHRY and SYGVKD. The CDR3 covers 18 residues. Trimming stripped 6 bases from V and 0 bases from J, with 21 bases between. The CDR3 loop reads CAISPPGGGDYSGNTIYF. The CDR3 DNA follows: TGTGCCATCAGCCCACCGGGGGGGGGCGATTACTCTGGAAACACCATATATTTT.

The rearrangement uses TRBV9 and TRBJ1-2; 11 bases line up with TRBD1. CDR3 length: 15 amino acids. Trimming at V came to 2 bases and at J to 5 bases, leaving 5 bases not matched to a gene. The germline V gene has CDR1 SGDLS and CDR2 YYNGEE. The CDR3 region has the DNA TGTGCCAGCAGCGTCCTGGGGACAGGGGGATATGGCTACACCTTC. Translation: CASSVLGTGGYGYTF.

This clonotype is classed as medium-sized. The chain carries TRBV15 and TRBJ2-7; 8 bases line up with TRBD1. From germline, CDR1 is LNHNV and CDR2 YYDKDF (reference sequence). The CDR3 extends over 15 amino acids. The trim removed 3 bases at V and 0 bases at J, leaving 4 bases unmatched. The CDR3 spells CATSRETGASYEQYF. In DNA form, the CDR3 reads TGTGCCACCAGCAGGGAGACAGGGGCCTCCTACGAGCAGTACTTC.

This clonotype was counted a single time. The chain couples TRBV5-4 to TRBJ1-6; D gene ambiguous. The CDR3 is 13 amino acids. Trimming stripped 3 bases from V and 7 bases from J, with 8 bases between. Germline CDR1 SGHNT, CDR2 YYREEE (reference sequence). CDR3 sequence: CASSSQINSPLHF. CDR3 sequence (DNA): TGTGCCAGCAGCTCCCAGATCAATTCACCCCTCCACTTT.

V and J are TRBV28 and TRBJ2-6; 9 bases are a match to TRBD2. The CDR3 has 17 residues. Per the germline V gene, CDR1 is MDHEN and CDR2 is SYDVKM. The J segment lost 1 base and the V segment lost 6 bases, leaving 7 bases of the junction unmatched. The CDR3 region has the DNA TGTGCCAGCAGATCGCCGGGACTAGCTTCTGGGGCCAACGTCCTGACTTTC. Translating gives CASRSPGLASGANVLTF.